The subject of this entry is one T cell receptor beta chain. Its antigen is undetermined. The authors loaded about 200 ng DNA, 25,000 to 30,000 T cell genomes, into sorted-subset replicate PCRs. Assay: immunoSEQ multiplex PCR; the TCRdb copy retains only in-frame clones and omits some. The sample yields about 1 million clones, about 80% seen once. The sample comes from a study of shared clonotypes between healthy human individuals. In the study overall: Samples came from two female and three male donors aged 18 to 49. General observations from the study: The represented genetic and exposure-history diversity was limited by the small number of donors.

Germline CDR1 and CDR2: MDHEN and SYDVKM. The V end was cut by 3 bases, the J end by 2 bases, with 12 bases between. There are 15 residues in the CDR3. This receptor was obtained from a man in his late teens or twenties in good health. The V gene is TRBV28, the J gene TRBJ2-3; unclear D gene. Material: memory CD4+ T cells sorted from blood. The subset was: CD45RA-negative fraction. The CDR3 DNA reads TGTGCCAGCAGTTTGGGAAGAGGAGCCACAGATACGCAGTATTTT. Protein: CASSLGRGATDTQYF.